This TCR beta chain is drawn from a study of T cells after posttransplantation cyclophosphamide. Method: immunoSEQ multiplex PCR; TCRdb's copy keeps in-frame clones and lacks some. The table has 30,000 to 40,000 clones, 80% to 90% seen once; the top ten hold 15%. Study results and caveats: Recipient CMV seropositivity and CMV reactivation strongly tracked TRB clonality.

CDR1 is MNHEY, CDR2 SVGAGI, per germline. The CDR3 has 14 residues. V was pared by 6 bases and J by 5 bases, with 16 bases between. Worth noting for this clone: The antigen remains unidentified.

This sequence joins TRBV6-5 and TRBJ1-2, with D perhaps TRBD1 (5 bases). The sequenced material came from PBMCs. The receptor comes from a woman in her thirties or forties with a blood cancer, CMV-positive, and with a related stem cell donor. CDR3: CASRDSNVLYGYTF. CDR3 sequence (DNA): TGTGCCAGCAGAGACAGTAATGTACTTTATGGCTACACCTTC.